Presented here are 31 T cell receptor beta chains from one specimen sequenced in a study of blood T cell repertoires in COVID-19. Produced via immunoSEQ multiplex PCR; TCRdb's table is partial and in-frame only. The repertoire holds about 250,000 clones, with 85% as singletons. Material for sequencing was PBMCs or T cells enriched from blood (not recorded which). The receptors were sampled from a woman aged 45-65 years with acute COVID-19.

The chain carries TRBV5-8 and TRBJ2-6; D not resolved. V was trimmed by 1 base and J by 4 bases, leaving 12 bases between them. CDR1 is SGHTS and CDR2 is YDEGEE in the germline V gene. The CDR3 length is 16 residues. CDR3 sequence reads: CASSLWSGSGANVLTF. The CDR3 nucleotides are TGTGCCAGCAGCTTGTGGTCGGGTTCGGGGGCCAACGTCCTGACTTTC.

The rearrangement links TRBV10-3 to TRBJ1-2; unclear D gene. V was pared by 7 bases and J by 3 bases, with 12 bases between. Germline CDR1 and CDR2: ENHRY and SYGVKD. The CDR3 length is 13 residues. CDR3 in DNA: TGTGCCATCACCCTTTCAACAGACTATGGCTACACCTTC. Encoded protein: CAITLSTDYGYTF.

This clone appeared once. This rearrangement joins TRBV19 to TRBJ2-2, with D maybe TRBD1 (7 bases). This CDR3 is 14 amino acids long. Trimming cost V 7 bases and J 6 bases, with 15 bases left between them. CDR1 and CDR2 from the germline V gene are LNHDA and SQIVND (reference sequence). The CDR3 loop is CASNRPGGPGELFF. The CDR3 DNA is TGTGCCAGTAATAGGCCAGGGGGGCCCGGGGAGCTGTTTTTT.

CDR3 nucleotides: TGTGCCAGCAAGAGGACAGGGGGCTCCTACGAGCAGTACTTC. Protein product: CASKRTGGSYEQYF. The chain uses TRBV19 and TRBJ2-7, with 10 nucleotides matching TRBD1. The junction had 5 bases not matched to a gene; V was cut back by 9 bases and J by 0 bases. The V gene's germline CDR1 is LNHDA and CDR2 SQIVND (reference sequence). There are 14 residues in the CDR3.

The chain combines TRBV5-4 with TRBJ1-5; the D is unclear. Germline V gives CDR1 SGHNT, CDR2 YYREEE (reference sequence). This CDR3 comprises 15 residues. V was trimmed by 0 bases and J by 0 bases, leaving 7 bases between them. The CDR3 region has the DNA TGTGCCAGCAGCTTGGCGGGAGATAGCAATCAGCCCCAGCATTTT. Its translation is CASSLAGDSNQPQHF.

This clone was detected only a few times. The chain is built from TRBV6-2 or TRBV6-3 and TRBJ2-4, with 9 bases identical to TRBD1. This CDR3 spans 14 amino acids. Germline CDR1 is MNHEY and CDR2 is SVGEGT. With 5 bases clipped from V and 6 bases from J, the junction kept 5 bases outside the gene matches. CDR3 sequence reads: CASSGTGQGNIQYF. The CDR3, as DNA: TGTGCCAGCAGTGGAACGGGACAGGGAAACATTCAGTACTTC.

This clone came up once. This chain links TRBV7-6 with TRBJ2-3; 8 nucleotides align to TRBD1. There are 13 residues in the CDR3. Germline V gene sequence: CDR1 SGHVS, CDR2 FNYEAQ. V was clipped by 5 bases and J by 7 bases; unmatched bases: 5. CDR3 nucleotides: TGTGCCAGCAGCCCCACAGGGGGATATACGCAGTATTTT. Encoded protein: CASSPTGGYTQYF.

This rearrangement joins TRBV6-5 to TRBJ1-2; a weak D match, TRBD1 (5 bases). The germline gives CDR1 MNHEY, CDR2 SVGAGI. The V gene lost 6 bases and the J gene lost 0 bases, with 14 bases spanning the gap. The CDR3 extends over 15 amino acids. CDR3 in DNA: TGTGCCAGCAGCGATACGACAGCCACTAACTATGGCTACACCTTC. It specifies CASSDTTATNYGYTF.

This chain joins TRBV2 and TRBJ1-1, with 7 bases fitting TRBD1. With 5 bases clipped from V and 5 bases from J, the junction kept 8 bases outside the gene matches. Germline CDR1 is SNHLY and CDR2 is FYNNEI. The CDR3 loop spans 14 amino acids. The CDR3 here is CASSRPTGTTEAFF. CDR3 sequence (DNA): TGTGCCAGCAGTCGCCCGACAGGGACGACTGAAGCTTTCTTT.

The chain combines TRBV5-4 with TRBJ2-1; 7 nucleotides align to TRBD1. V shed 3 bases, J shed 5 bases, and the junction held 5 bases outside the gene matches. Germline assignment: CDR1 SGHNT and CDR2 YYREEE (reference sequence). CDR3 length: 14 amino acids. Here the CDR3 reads CASSSNRGHNEQFF. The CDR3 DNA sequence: TGTGCCAGCAGCTCGAACAGGGGACACAATGAGCAGTTCTTC.

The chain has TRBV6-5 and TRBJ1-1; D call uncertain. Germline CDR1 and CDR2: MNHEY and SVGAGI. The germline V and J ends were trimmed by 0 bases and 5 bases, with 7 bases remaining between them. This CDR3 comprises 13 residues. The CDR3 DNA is TGTGCCAGCAGTTACTCATACATGACTGAAGCTTTCTTT. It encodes CASSYSYMTEAFF.

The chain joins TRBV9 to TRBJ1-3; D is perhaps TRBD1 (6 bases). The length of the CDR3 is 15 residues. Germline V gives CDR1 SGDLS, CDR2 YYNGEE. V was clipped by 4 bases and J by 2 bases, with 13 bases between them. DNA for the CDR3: TGTGCCAGCAGCCTATCTCCAGGGGCTGGAAACACCATATATTTT. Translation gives CASSLSPGAGNTIYF.

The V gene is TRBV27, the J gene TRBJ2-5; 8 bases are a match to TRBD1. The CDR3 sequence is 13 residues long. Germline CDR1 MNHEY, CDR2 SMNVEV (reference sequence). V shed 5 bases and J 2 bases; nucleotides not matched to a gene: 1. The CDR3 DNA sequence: TGTGCCAGCAGTACAGGGGGACAAGAGACCCAGTACTTC. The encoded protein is CASSTGGQETQYF.

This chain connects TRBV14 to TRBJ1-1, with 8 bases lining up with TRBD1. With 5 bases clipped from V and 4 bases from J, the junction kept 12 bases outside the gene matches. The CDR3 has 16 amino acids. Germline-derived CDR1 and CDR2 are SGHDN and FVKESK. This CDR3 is CASSLITGTGSTEAFF. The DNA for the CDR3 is TGTGCCAGCAGCTTAATTACCGGGACAGGATCCACTGAAGCTTTCTTT.

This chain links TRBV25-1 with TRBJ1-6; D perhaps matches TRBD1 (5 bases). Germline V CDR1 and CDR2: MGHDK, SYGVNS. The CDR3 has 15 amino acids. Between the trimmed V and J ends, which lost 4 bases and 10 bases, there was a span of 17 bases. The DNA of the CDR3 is TGTGCCAGCAGTGGACTGACAGTCGCCCGATCACCCCTCCACTTT. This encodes CASSGLTVARSPLHF.

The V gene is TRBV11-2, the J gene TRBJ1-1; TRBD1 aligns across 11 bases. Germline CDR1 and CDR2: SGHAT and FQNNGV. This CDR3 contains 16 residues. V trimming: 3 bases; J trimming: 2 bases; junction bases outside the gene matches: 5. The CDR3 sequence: CASSFWTGGSNTEAFF. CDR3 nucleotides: TGTGCCAGCAGCTTTTGGACAGGGGGCAGTAACACTGAAGCTTTCTTT.

CDR3 nucleotide sequence: TGTGCCAGTAGTATGGGGAGGAACTCTGGGGCCAACGTCCTGACTTTC. Translation: CASSMGRNSGANVLTF. This chain connects TRBV19 to TRBJ2-6, with a weak D call TRBD2 (6 bases). This CDR3 contains 16 residues. CDR1 is LNHDA and CDR2 is SQIVND in the germline V gene (reference sequence). V lost 3 bases and J 0 bases, leaving 9 bases between the germline ends.

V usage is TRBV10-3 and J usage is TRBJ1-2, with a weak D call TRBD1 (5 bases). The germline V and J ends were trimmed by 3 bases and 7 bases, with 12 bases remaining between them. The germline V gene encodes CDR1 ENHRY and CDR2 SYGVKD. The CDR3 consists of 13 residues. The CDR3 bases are TGTGCCATCAGTGAATTAAAGGGGATTGGCTACACCTTC. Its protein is CAISELKGIGYTF.

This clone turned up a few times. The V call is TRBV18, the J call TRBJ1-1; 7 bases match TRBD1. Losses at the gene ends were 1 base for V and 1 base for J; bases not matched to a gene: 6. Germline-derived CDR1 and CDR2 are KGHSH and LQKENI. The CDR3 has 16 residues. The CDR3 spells CASSPRGTVPNTEAFF. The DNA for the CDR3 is TGTGCCAGCTCACCACGGGGGACAGTCCCGAACACTGAAGCTTTCTTT.

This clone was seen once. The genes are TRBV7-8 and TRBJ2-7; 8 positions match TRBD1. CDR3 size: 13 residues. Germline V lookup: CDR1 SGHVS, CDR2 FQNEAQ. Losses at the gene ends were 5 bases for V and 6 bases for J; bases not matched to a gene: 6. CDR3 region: CASSRGQVGEQYF. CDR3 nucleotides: TGTGCCAGCAGCCGGGGACAGGTAGGCGAGCAGTACTTC. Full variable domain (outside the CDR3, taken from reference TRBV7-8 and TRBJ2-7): GAGVSQSPRYKVAKRGQDVALRCDPISGHVSLFWYQQALGQGPEFLTYFQNEAQLDKSGLPSDRFFAERPEGSVSTLKIQRTQQEDSAVYLCASSRGQVGEQYFGPGTRLTVT.

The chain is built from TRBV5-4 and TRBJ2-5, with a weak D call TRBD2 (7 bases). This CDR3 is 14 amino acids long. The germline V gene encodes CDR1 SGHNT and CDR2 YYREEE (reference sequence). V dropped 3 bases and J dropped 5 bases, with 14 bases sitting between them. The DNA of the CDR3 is TGTGCCAGCAGCTCCCGGGGGGCTGGGGAGACCCAGTACTTC. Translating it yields CASSSRGAGETQYF.

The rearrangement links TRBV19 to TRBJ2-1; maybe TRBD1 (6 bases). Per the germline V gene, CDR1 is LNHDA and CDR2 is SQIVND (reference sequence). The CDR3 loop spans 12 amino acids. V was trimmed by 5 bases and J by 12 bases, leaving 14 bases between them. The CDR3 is CASSRGQSGQFF. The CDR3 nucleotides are TGTGCCAGTAGTCGAGGACAGAGCGGGCAGTTCTTC.

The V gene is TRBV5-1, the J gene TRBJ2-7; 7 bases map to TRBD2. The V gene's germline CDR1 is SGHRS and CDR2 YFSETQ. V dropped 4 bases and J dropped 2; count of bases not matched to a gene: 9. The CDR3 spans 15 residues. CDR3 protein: CASSPVGGEAYEQYF. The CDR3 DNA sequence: TGCGCCAGCAGCCCGGTGGGGGGGGAAGCCTACGAGCAGTACTTC.

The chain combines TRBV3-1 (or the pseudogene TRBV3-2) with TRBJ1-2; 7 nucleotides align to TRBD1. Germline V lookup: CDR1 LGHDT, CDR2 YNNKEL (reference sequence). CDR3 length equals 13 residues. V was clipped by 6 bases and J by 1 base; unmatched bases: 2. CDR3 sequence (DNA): TGTGCCAGCAGACAGGGGATTAACTATGGCTACACCTTC. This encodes CASRQGINYGYTF.

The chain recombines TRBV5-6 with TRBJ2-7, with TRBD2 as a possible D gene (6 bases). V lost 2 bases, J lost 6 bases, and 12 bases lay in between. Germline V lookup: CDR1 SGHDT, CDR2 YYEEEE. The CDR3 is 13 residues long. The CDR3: CASSLGAGSEQYF. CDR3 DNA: TGTGCCAGCAGCTTAGGGGCGGGGAGCGAGCAGTACTTC.

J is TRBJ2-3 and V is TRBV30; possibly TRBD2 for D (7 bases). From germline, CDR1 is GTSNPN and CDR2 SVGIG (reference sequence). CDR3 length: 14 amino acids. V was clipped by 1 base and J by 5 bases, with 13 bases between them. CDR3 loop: CAWSGGGGLDTQYF. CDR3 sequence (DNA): TGTGCCTGGAGTGGTGGCGGGGGCCTAGATACGCAGTATTTT.

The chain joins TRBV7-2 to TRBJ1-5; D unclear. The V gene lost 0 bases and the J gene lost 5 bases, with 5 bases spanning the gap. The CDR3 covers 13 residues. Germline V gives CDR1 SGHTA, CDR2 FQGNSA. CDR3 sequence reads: CASSLAVDQPQHF. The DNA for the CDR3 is TGTGCCAGCAGCTTAGCCGTTGATCAGCCCCAGCATTTT.

CDR3 amino acids: CASSHRSGGGRSIGNEQFF. The CDR3 DNA sequence: TGCGCCAGCAGCCACCGGTCAGGGGGTGGTCGGTCAATCGGCAATGAGCAGTTCTTC. The gene calls are TRBV4-3 and TRBJ2-1, with 7 positions matching TRBD1. The ends lost 3 bases at V and 6 bases at J; junction bases unmatched: 20. Germline V lookup: CDR1 LGHNA, CDR2 YSLEER. The CDR3 is 19 residues long.

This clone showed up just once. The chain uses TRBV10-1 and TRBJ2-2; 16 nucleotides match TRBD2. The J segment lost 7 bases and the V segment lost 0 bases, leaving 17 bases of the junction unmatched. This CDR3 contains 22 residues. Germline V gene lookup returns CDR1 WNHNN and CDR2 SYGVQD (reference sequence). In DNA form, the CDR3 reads TGCGCCAGCAGTGAGTCGGAAGGGACTAGCGGGGGGGAGGACCCGCCGGACGGGGAGCTGTTTTTT. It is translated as CASSESEGTSGGEDPPDGELFF.

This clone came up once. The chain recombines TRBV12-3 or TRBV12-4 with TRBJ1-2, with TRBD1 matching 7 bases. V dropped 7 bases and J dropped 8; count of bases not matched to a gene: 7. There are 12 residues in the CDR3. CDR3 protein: CASNRQGGGYTF. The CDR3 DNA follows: TGTGCCAGCAACCGACAGGGCGGAGGCTACACCTTC.

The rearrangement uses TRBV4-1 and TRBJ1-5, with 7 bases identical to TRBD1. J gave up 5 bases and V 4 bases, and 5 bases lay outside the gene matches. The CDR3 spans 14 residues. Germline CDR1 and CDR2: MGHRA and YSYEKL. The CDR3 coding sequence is TGCGCCAGCAGCCTGAGACAGGGTGATCAGCCCCAGCATTTT. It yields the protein CASSLRQGDQPQHF.